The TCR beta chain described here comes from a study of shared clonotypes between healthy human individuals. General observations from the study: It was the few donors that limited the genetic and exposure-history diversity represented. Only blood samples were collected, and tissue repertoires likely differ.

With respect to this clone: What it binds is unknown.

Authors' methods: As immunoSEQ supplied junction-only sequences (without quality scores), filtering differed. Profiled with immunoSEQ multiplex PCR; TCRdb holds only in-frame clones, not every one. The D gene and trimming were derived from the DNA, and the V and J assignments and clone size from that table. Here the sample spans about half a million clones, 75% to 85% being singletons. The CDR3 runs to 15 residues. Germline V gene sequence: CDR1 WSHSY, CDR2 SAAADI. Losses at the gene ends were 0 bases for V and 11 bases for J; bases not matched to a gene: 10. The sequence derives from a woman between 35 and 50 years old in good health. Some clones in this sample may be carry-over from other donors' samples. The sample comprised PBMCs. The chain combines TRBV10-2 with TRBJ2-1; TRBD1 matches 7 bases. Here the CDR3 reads CASSESGIRDSKQFF. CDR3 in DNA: TGCGCCAGCAGTGAGTCGGGCATCCGGGACAGCAAGCAGTTCTTC.